Listed below are T cell receptor beta chains from one sample, sequenced in a study of early T cells in non-severe SARS-CoV-2 infection. Via MiXCR, TCRdb re-called the 5' RACE reads, giving one row per CDR3 protein. This table has about 97,000 distinct CDR3 sequences, more than 9.5% appearing once. Sequencing used whole blood, obtained at baseline. These receptors all come from an adult who was a healthcare worker with PCR-confirmed SARS-CoV-2 infection or an uninfected control (not recorded which). Each CDR3 is given with its conserved first and last residue. The order of the fields is clone size, D gene, V gene, J gene, CDR3 DNA, CDR3 protein. A D gene is named only where the DNA matches it firmly. Rows give clone size only sometimes, using once, few, many, or a class for an expanded clone.

>few|NA|TRBV18|TRBJ2-7
TGTGCCAGCTCACCATCAGGTGTTACCTACGAGCAGTACTTC
CASSPSGVTYEQYF
>few|TRBD2|TRBV20-1|TRBJ2-3
TGCAGTGCTCCTAGCGGGGGACGCTACACAGATACGCAGTATTTT
CSAPSGGRYTDTQYF
>many|TRBD2|TRBV7-2|TRBJ2-5
TGTGCCAGCAGCTTACGGACTAGCGGGAGGTTCCAAGAGACCCAGTACTTC
CASSLRTSGRFQETQYF
>few|TRBD2|TRBV6-6|TRBJ2-1
TGTGCCAGCAGTTTGACTAAGCGGGAGGCCTACAATGAGCAGTTCTTC
CASSLTKREAYNEQFF
>NA|TRBD2|TRBV11-2|TRBJ2-5
TGTGCCAGCAGCTCCTACAAGGGGAGGGCGGAGACCCAGTACTTC
CASSSYKGRAETQYF
>few|TRBD1|TRBV28|TRBJ2-7
TGTGCCAGCAGTGCCCTGGGACAGGGTCCCGAACAGTACTTC
CASSALGQGPEQYF
>NA|TRBD2|TRBV6-1|TRBJ2-5
TGTGCCAGCAGTGTTGCGGGAGTTATTCAAGAGACCCAGTACTTC
CASSVAGVIQETQYF
>many|TRBD2|TRBV29-1|TRBJ2-3
TGCAGCGTTGAACCTCTAGCGGGGGGCTCAGATACGCAGTATTTT
CSVEPLAGGSDTQYF
>few|NA|TRBV11-2|TRBJ1-4
TGTGCCAGCAGCTCCCTTACTGAAAAACTGTTTTTT
CASSSLTEKLFF
>few|TRBD1|TRBV7-8|TRBJ1-4
TGTGCCAGCAGCCCAACAGGGGGCACTAATGAAAAACTGTTTTTT
CASSPTGGTNEKLFF
>few|NA|TRBV19|TRBJ1-4
TGTGCCAGTAGTCAACAAGCAACTAATGAAAAACTGTTTTTT
CASSQQATNEKLFF
>NA|TRBD1|TRBV7-6|TRBJ1-1
TGTGCCAGCAGCAGCAGACAGGGCTGGACTGAAGCTTTCTTT
CASSSRQGWTEAFF
>few|NA|TRBV7-2|TRBJ2-7
TGTGCCAGCAGCGTAGCAGGGGAGACCTACGAGCAGTACTTC
CASSVAGETYEQYF
>once|TRBD1|TRBV19|TRBJ2-7
TGTGCCAGTAGTCTAAGACGGGACAGCCTCTACGAGCAGTACTTC
CASSLRRDSLYEQYF
>NA|NA|TRBV7-9|TRBJ2-2
TGTGCCAGCAGCTTAGGAGGACTCACCGGGGAGCTGTTTTTT
CASSLGGLTGELFF
>many|NA|TRBV29-1|TRBJ2-7
TGCAGCGTAGCGGACAGTGGTTCCTACGAGCAGTACTTC
CSVADSGSYEQYF
>NA|NA|TRBV7-8|TRBJ1-4
TGTGCCAGCAGCTTAGTTCCGGGGGCGGATAAAAAACTGTTTTTT
CASSLVPGADKKLFF
>NA|NA|TRBV27|TRBJ1-1
TGTGCCAGCACCCGGGGCTCTGAAGCTTTCTTT
CASTRGSEAFF
>NA|NA|TRBV11-2|TRBJ2-2
TGTGCCAGCAGCTTAGATCGTCCGGTGCGGGGGGAGCTGTTTTTT
CASSLDRPVRGELFF
>NA|TRBD1|TRBV6-1|TRBJ1-6
TGTGCCAGCAGTGCACAGGGGCTGGGGCACGTTTATAATTCACCCCTCCACTTT
CASSAQGLGHVYNSPLHF
>few|TRBD2|TRBV7-2|TRBJ2-7
TGTGCCAGCAGCCAAGATAGCGGGAAGGGTCGGAACGAGCAGTACTTC
CASSQDSGKGRNEQYF
>NA|NA|TRBV7-6|TRBJ1-1
TGTGCCAGCAGCTTAGATCCAGGGAACACTGAAGCTTTCTTT
CASSLDPGNTEAFF
>many|NA|TRBV6-2/TRBV6-3|TRBJ2-1
TGTGCCAGCAGTTTCGGGACGGCGAGCTCCTACAATGAGCAGTTCTTC
CASSFGTASSYNEQFF
>NA|NA|TRBV11-2|TRBJ2-3
TGTGCCAGCAGCAACTGGGGGGCCGGCACAGATACGCAGTATTTT
CASSNWGAGTDTQYF
>few|NA|TRBV20-1|TRBJ2-3
TGCAGTGCGCGGGACACGGAGGGCCCAGATACGCAGTATTTT
CSARDTEGPDTQYF
>few|NA|TRBV20-1|TRBJ2-6
TGCAGTGCTTTCAAGAACAGGGCTAGCTCTGGGGCCAACGTCCTGACTTTC
CSAFKNRASSGANVLTF
>many|NA|TRBV7-9|TRBJ2-7
TGTGCCAGCAGCTTAGTTAAGGACTTCTCCTACGAGCAGTACTTC
CASSLVKDFSYEQYF
>few|NA|TRBV14|TRBJ2-7
TGTGCCAGCAGCCAAGCCGGGACACCCTACGAGCAGTACTTC
CASSQAGTPYEQYF
>NA|NA|TRBV10-1|TRBJ1-2
TGCGCCAGCAGCAGGGACATCTATGGCTACACCTTC
CASSRDIYGYTF
>many|NA|TRBV3-1|TRBJ1-4
TGTGCCAGCAGCCAAGATCGACCCGCAACTAATGAAAAACTGTTTTTT
CASSQDRPATNEKLFF
>NA|NA|TRBV21-1|TRBJ2-3
TGTGCCAGCAGCAAAGAGCGCCTTGTAAGGGACAGCACAGATACGCAGTATTTT
CASSKERLVRDSTDTQYF
>many|NA|TRBV5-6|TRBJ2-7
TGTGCCAGCAGCGGCGGTACCTACGAGCAGTACTTC
CASSGGTYEQYF
>NA|TRBD1|TRBV12-3/TRBV12-4|TRBJ1-1
TGTGCCAGCAGTTTAACCCACAGGGGGAACACTGAAGCTTTCTTT
CASSLTHRGNTEAFF
>NA|NA|TRBV6-1|TRBJ1-1
TGTGCCCTTACTGGAACGAACACTGAAGTTTTCTTT
CALTGTNTEVFF
>NA|NA|TRBV20-1|TRBJ2-7
TGCAGTGCCTGGAAGAGGGACACCTACGAGCAGTACTTC
CSAWKRDTYEQYF
>NA|TRBD2|TRBV27|TRBJ2-5
TGTGCCAGCCGACTAGCGGGGAATCAAGAGACCCAGTACTTC
CASRLAGNQETQYF
>few|TRBD2|TRBV7-9|TRBJ2-2
TGTGCCAGCAGCCCCACGGGGGGAACGAACACCGGGGAGCTGTTTTTT
CASSPTGGTNTGELFF
>NA|TRBD2|TRBV10-3|TRBJ2-3
TGTGCCACTGGAGGGACTAGCGAGAACACAGATACGCAGTATTTT
CATGGTSENTDTQYF
>NA|TRBD1|TRBV18|TRBJ2-7
TGTGCCAGCTCACCGAATTCTCAGGGGGCGCGGCCCTTCGAGCAGTACTTC
CASSPNSQGARPFEQYF
>many|NA|TRBV7-8|TRBJ2-1
TGTGCCAGCAGCCCTCTGGGGTGGACCTACAATGAGCAGTTCTTC
CASSPLGWTYNEQFF
>many|TRBD2|TRBV6-1|TRBJ2-1
TGTGCCAGCAGTAACCTAGCGGGAGGGGGAAACAATGAGCAGTTCTTC
CASSNLAGGGNNEQFF
>many|TRBD2|TRBV7-2|TRBJ2-3
TGTGCCAGCAGAAACGGGAGGGCCGGCACAGATACGCAGTATTTT
CASRNGRAGTDTQYF
>few|NA|TRBV24-1|TRBJ2-7
TGTGCCACCAGTACAGAGTCGGCCTACGAGCAGTACTTC
CATSTESAYEQYF
>many|TRBD2|TRBV25-1|TRBJ2-1
TGTGCCAGCAGTCACTTGGGGGGGGACCACAATGAGCAGTTCTTC
CASSHLGGDHNEQFF
>NA|TRBD2|TRBV3-1|TRBJ2-7
TGTGCCAGCAGCCTCGGCGGGGGGACCGAGCAGTACTTC
CASSLGGGTEQYF
>few|TRBD2|TRBV18|TRBJ2-5
TGTGCCAGCTCACCACCCGAGACTAGCGGGTACCAAGAGACCCAGTACTTC
CASSPPETSGYQETQYF
>NA|NA|TRBV29-1|TRBJ2-3
TGCAGCGTTGAAGGGGGTAACACAGATACGCAGTATTTT
CSVEGGNTDTQYF
>many|NA|TRBV29-1|TRBJ2-5
TGCAGCGTTTGGGGATTGCAAGAGACCCAGTACTTC
CSVWGLQETQYF
>few|TRBD1|TRBV12-5|TRBJ1-6
TGTGCTAGTGTTATGGGACAGGGTTATTCACCCCTCCACTTT
CASVMGQGYSPLHF
>few|NA|TRBV27|TRBJ2-4
TGTGCCAGCAGTTCGGGACCGTTGATAGCCAAAAACATTCAGTACTTC
CASSSGPLIAKNIQYF